Shown below are 8 T cell receptor beta chains from a single sample sequenced in a study of T-cell reconstitution after alpha-beta-depleted transplantation in children. TCRbeta library preparation incorporated unique molecular identifiers. Each CDR3 protein gets one entry after TCRdb re-called the PCR reads with MiXCR. The repertoire holds approximately 230,000 distinct CDR3 sequences, with about 26% as singletons. This specimen was PBMCs, taken before TCRalphabeta/CD19-depleted stem cell transplant. The receptors were gathered from a girl aged 2 to 9 with Fanconi anemia, due to receive a stem cell transplant.

The CDR3 reads CSARVAGTGANTGELFF. CDR3 coding DNA: TGCAGTGCTAGAGTGGCCGGGACAGGGGCGAACACCGGGGAGCTGTTTTTT. The chain has TRBV20-1 and TRBJ2-2; 10 nucleotides align to TRBD1. The CDR3 is 17 amino acids. From germline, CDR1 is DFQATT and CDR2 SNEGSKA (reference sequence). The J segment lost 0 bases and the V segment lost 1 base, leaving 5 bases of the junction unmatched.

At least ten counts were recorded for this clonotype. The genes are TRBV12-3 or TRBV12-4 and TRBJ2-7, with D possibly being TRBD1 (6 bases). V was pared by 3 bases and J by 3 bases, with 18 bases between. The CDR3 runs 16 residues. The CDR3, as DNA: TGTGCCAGCAGTTTCCTGGGGGCAATGAAGCGCTACGAGCAGTACTTC. Its translation: CASSFLGAMKRYEQYF.

The table lists this clonotype with many counts. The chain joins TRBV29-1 to TRBJ2-1; no clear D gene. V was shortened by 4 bases and J by 4 bases, with 8 bases between the two germline ends. The CDR3 is 12 residues long. Germline V CDR1 and CDR2: SQVTM, ANQGSEA. The CDR3 region is CSVGAFYNEQFF. CDR3 bases: TGCAGCGTTGGGGCTTTTTACAATGAGCAGTTCTTC.

This clonotype came up many times. This chain uses TRBV10-3 with TRBJ1-4; a weak D match, TRBD1 (5 bases). Trimming removed 4 bases from V and 2 bases from J, with 11 bases in between. CDR1 is ENHRY, CDR2 SYGVKD, per germline. The CDR3 contains 15 residues. Here the CDR3 reads CAISGGTATNEKLFF. The CDR3 DNA sequence: TGTGCCATCAGTGGGGGGACGGCCACTAATGAAAAACTGTTTTTT.

This clonotype was counted only a few times. J is TRBJ2-5 and V is TRBV12-3 or TRBV12-4; D uncertain. The CDR3 contains 14 residues. Trimming shortened V by 3 bases and J by 1 base, and 9 bases separated the two germline ends. CDR3 region: CASSFLAAQETQYF. The CDR3 DNA sequence: TGTGCCAGCAGTTTCCTCGCCGCCCAAGAGACCCAGTACTTC.

This clonotype was detected a few times. V is TRBV12-3 or TRBV12-4 and J is TRBJ2-6; TRBD1 agrees at 8 bases. The J segment lost 3 bases and the V segment lost 7 bases, leaving 17 bases of the junction unmatched. CDR3 size: 19 residues. The CDR3 region is CASTRSLQGARGGANVLTF. As DNA, the CDR3 is TGTGCCAGCACCCGTAGTCTCCAGGGGGCGAGAGGTGGGGCCAACGTCCTGACTTTC.

This clonotype occurred a few times. The gene calls are TRBV29-1 and TRBJ2-1, with TRBD2 matching over 15 bases. The germline CDR1 and CDR2 sequences are SQVTM and ANQGSEA. V gave up 4 bases and J gave up 9 bases; unmatched junction bases: 1. CDR3 length equals 13 residues. For the CDR3, the DNA is TGCAGCGTTGGGACTAGCGGGAGGGCTGAGCAGTTCTTC. Residues: CSVGTSGRAEQFF.

This clonotype came up a few times. The rearrangement links TRBV9 to TRBJ2-5; TRBD2 matches 10 bases. CDR1 SGDLS and CDR2 YYNGEE come from the germline V gene. V lost 0 bases, J lost 1 base, and 3 bases stayed unmatched. CDR3 length: 16 amino acids. The CDR3 region is CASSVETSGTQETQYF. The CDR3 coding sequence is TGTGCCAGCAGCGTAGAAACTAGCGGGACCCAAGAGACCCAGTACTTC.